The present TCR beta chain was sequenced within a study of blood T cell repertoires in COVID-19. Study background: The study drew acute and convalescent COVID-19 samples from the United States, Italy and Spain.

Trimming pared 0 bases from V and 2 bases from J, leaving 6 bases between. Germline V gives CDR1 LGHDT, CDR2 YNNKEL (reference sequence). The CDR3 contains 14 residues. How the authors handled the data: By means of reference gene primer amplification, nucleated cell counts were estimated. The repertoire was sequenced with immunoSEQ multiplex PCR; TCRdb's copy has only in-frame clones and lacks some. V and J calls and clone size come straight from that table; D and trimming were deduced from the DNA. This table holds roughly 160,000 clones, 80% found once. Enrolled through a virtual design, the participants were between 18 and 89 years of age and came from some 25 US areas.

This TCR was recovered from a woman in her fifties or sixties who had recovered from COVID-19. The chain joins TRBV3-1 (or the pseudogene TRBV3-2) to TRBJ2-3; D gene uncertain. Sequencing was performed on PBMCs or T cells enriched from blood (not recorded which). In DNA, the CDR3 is TGTGCCAGCAGCCAAGAACTGAACACAGATACGCAGTATTTT. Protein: CASSQELNTDTQYF.